This T cell receptor (beta chain) was sequenced during a study of blood T cell repertoires in COVID-19. Trimming at V came to 0 bases and at J to 5 bases, leaving 6 bases not matched to a gene. Germline V CDR1 and CDR2: MNHEY, SVGAGI. The CDR3 extends over 15 amino acids. Data came from immunoSEQ multiplex PCR; TCRdb stores just in-frame clones and leaves some out. The table has 110,000 or so clones, 90% seen once; the top ten hold approximately 4.4%. This TCR was recovered from a woman in her 50s with acute or convalescent COVID-19. The sample was peripheral blood. The V call is TRBV6-5, the J call TRBJ2-5; TRBD1 matches 7 bases. CDR3 bases: TGTGCCAGCAGTTACTCTAGGGGGCAGTGGGAGACCCAGTACTTC. It translates to CASSYSRGQWETQYF.